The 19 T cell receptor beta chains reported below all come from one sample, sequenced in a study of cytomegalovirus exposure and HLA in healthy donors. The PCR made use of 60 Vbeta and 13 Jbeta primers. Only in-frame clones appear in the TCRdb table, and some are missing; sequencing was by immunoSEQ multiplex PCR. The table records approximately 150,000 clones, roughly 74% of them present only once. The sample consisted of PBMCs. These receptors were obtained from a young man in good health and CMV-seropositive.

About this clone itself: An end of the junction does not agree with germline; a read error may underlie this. The CDR3 protein is CASSLYSLPGELFF. The CDR3 DNA sequence: TGTGCTAGCAGCTTATATAGTTTGCCCGGGGAGCTGTTTTTT. The chain is built from TRBV7-7 and TRBJ2-2, with unresolved D. The CDR3 loop spans 14 amino acids. The V gene's germline CDR1 is SSHAT and CDR2 FNYEAQ (reference sequence).

The CDR3 reads CASSLFLAGVDEQYF. The CDR3 nucleotides read TGTGCCAGCAGCTTATTTCTAGCGGGAGTAGACGAGCAGTACTTC. The chain recombines TRBV5-4 with TRBJ2-7; 10 nucleotides line up with TRBD2. With 2 bases clipped from V and 5 bases from J, the junction kept 7 bases outside the gene matches. The CDR3 has 15 amino acids. Germline V gene lookup returns CDR1 SGHNT and CDR2 YYREEE (reference sequence).

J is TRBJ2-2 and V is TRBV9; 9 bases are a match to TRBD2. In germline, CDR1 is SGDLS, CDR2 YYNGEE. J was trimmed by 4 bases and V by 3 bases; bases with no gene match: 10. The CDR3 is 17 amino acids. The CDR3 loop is CASSGQISGSGTGELFF. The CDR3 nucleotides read TGTGCCAGCAGCGGACAGATTAGCGGGAGCGGCACCGGGGAGCTGTTTTTT.

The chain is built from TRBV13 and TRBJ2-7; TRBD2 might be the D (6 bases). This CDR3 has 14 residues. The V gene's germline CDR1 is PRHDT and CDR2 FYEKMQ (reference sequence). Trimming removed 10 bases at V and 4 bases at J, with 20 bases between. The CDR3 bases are TGTGCCACCCGCTTCGGGGGTGGTTCTTACGAGCAGTACTTC. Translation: CATRFGGGSYEQYF.

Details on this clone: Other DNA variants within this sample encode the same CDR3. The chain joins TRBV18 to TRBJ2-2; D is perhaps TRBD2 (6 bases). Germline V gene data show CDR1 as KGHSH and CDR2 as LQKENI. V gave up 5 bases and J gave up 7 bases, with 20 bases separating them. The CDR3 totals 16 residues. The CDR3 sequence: CASSKASGQGIGELFF. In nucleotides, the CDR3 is TGTGCCAGCTCAAAGGCGAGCGGGCAAGGAATCGGGGAGCTGTTTTTT.

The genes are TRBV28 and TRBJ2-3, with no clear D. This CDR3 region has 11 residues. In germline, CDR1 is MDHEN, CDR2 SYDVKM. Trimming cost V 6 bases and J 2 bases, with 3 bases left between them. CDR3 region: CASRATDTQYF. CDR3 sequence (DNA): TGTGCCAGCAGGGCCACAGATACGCAGTATTTT.

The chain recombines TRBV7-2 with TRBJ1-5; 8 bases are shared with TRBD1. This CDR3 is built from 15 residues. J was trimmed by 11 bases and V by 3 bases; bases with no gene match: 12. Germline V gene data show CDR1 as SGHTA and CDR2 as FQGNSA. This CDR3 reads CASSFLGTGRSSQHF. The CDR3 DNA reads TGTGCCAGCAGCTTCCTGGGGACAGGAAGGTCGTCCCAGCATTTT.

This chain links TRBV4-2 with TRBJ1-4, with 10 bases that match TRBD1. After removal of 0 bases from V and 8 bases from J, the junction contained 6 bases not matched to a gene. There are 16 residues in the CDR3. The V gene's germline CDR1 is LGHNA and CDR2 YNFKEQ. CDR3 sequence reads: CASSQEGTGVGEKLFF. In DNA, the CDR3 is TGTGCCAGCAGCCAAGAGGGGACAGGGGTAGGGGAAAAACTGTTTTTT.

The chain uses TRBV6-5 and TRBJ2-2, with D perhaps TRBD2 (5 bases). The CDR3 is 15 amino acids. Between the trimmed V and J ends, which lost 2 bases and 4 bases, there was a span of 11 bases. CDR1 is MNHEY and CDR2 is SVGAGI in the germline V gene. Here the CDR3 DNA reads TGTGCCAGCAGTTACGGGAGAGGCCCCACCGGGGAGCTGTTTTTT. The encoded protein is CASSYGRGPTGELFF.

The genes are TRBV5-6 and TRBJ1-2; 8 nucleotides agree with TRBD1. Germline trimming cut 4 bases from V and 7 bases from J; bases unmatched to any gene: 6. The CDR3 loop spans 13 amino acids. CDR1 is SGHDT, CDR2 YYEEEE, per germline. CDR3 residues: CASSGGQGGGYTF. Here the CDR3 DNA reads TGTGCCAGCAGCGGCGGACAGGGCGGTGGCTACACCTTC. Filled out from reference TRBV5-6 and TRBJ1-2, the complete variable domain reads DAGVTQSPTHLIKTRGQQVTLRCSPKSGHDTVSWYQQALGQGPQFIFQYYEEEERQRGNFPDRFSGHQFPNYSSELNVNALLLGDSALYLCASSGGQGGGYTFGSGTRLTVV.

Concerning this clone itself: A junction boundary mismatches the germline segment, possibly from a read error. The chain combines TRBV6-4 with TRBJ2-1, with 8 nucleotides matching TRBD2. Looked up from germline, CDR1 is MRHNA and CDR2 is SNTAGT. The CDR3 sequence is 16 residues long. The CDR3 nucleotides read TGTGCCAGCAGCGACTCCCGGGGACTAGTTGTGGATGAGCAGTTCTTC. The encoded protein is CASSDSRGLVVDEQFF.

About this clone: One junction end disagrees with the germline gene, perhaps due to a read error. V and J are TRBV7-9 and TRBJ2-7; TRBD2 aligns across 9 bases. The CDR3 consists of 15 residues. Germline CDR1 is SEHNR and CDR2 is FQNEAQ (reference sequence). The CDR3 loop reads CSSSLAVAGAYEQYF. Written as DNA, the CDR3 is TGTTCCAGCAGCCTCGCGGTAGCGGGGGCCTACGAGCAGTACTTC.

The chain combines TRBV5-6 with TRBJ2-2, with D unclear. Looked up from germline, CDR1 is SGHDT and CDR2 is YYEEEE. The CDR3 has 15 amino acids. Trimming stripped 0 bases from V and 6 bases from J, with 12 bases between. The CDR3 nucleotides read TGTGCCAGCAGCTTGGTGGCACGGCAGGCCGGGGAGCTGTTTTTT. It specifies CASSLVARQAGELFF. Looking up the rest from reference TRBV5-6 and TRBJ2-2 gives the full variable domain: DAGVTQSPTHLIKTRGQQVTLRCSPKSGHDTVSWYQQALGQGPQFIFQYYEEEERQRGNFPDRFSGHQFPNYSSELNVNALLLGDSALYLCASSLVARQAGELFFGEGSRLTVL.

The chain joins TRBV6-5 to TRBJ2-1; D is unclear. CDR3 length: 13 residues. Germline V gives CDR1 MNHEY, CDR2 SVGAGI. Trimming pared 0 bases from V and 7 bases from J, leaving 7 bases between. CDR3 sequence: CASSYSSRNEQFF. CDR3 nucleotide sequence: TGTGCCAGCAGTTACTCGAGTCGGAATGAGCAGTTCTTC.

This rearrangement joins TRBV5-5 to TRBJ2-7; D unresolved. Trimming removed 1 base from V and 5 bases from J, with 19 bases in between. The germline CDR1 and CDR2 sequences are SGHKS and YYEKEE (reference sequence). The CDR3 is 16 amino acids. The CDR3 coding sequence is TGTGCCAGCAGCTTGTCCCCCACTGGGCCACTTGACGAGCAGTACTTC. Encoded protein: CASSLSPTGPLDEQYF.

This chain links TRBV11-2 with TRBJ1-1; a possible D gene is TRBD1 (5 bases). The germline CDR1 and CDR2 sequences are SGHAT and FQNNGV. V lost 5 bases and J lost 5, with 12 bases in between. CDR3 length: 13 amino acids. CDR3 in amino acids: CASSARVHTEAFF. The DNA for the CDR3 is TGTGCCAGCAGCGCCAGGGTTCATACTGAAGCTTTCTTT.

CDR3 nucleotides: TGCAGTGTCGACAGGGCGGAGCAGTACTTC. This gives the protein CSVDRAEQYF. This chain joins TRBV20-1 and TRBJ2-7; 7 bases agree with TRBD1. This CDR3 region has 10 residues. Germline-derived CDR1 and CDR2 are DFQATT and SNEGSKA (reference sequence). V was clipped by 7 bases and J by 7 bases; unmatched bases: 4.

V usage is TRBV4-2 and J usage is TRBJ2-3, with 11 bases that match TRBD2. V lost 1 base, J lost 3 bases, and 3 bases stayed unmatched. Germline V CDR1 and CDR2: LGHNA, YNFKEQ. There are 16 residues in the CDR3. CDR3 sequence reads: CASSQVTSGGTDTQYF. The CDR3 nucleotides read TGTGCCAGCAGCCAAGTTACTAGCGGGGGTACAGATACGCAGTATTTT.

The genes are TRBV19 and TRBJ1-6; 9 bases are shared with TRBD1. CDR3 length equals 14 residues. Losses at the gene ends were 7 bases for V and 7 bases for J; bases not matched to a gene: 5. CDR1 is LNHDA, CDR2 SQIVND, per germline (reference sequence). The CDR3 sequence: CASKQGAENSPLHF. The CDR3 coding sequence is TGTGCCAGTAAACAGGGGGCGGAAAATTCACCCCTCCACTTT.